The 30 T cell receptor beta chains presented below share a single source sample, sequenced in a study of T cells after yellow fever vaccination. TCRdb independently ran MiXCR on the 5' RACE reads; one entry per CDR3 protein. The profile covers a few hundred thousand distinct CDR3 sequences, with less than 9% appearing a single time and roughly 0.86% taken by the ten largest. Source: CD4+ T cells sorted from PBMCs, taken 15 days after the yellow fever booster vaccination. All receptors come from a man aged 25 to 40 who received the YFV17D yellow fever vaccine.

This clonotype came up many times. This chain links TRBV9 with TRBJ2-7, with TRBD2 identical over 8 bases. Losses at the gene ends were 4 bases for V and 9 bases for J; bases not matched to a gene: 12. The CDR3 length is 14 residues. Germline CDR1 reads SGDLS; CDR2 reads YYNGEE. The CDR3 DNA is TGTGCCAGCAGCCTGGGACTAGGAGGAAGAGGGCAGTACTTC. Its translation is CASSLGLGGRGQYF.

This clonotype was detected only once. A read error may produce the germline difference seen at one junction end. The chain couples TRBV7-2 to TRBJ2-7; possibly TRBD2 for D (5 bases). This CDR3 has 15 residues. Germline-derived CDR1 and CDR2 are SGHTA and FQGNSA. The CDR3 coding sequence is TGTGCCAGCCTCAGCGAAGGAGGCCTCAGTTCCGAGCGGTACTTC. As protein: CASLSEGGLSSERYF.

This clonotype was seen repeatedly, ten times or more. The chain recombines TRBV27 with TRBJ2-7; no firm D call. V was pared by 7 bases and J by 3 bases, with 13 bases between. There are 13 residues in the CDR3. Germline CDR1 MNHEY, CDR2 SMNVEV (reference sequence). CDR3 sequence reads: CASKKGQGYEQYF. CDR3 DNA sequence: TGTGCCAGCAAGAAGGGCCAAGGCTACGAGCAGTACTTC.

The chain joins TRBV5-1 to TRBJ2-3; D gene ambiguous. V was pared by 2 bases and J by 5 bases, with 9 bases between. Germline-derived CDR1 and CDR2 are SGHRS and YFSETQ. The CDR3 is 13 amino acids. The CDR3 DNA follows: TGCGCCAGCAGCTTACAAGTAGAAGATACGCAGTATTTT. Residues: CASSLQVEDTQYF.

The sample holds a few counts of this clonotype. Written as DNA, the CDR3 is TGTGCCAGTTTAGGTACCGGGGAGCTGTTTTTT. Translation: CASLGTGELFF. The chain links TRBV6-5 to TRBJ2-2; no firm D call. Germline values: CDR1 MNHEY, CDR2 SVGAGI. V was pared by 9 bases and J by 5 bases, with 7 bases between. The CDR3 totals 11 residues.

The table lists this clonotype with many counts. Here the CDR3 reads CASSPGQSTQYF. The DNA for the CDR3 is TGTGCCAGCAGCCCCGGACAGAGTACGCAGTATTTT. This chain uses TRBV6-5 with TRBJ2-3; the D gene is possibly TRBD1 (6 bases). Germline V gene data show CDR1 as MNHEY and CDR2 as SVGAGI. CDR3 length equals 12 residues. V gave up 6 bases and J gave up 8 bases, with 12 bases separating them.

The count of this clonotype is one. A much larger clone lies one base from this, so it may be a read error. The chain combines TRBV7-6 with TRBJ2-5; D not certain. The CDR3 sequence is 15 residues long. The germline V and J ends were trimmed by 5 bases and 2 bases, with 15 bases remaining between them. The germline V gene encodes CDR1 SGHVS and CDR2 FNYEAQ. CDR3 bases: TGTGCCAGCAGCGTAATGGTAGGGATTCAAGAGACCCAGTACTTC. It encodes CASSVMVGIQETQYF.

The sample holds a few counts of this clonotype. J is TRBJ2-1 and V is TRBV18; D might be TRBD1 or TRBD2, each matching 5 bases. Germline lookup yields CDR1 KGHSH and CDR2 LQKENI. CDR3 size: 16 residues. V lost 2 bases, J lost 6 bases, and 17 bases lay in between. CDR3 coding DNA: TGTGCCAGCTCACCAAGGAGGAAAACAGGAATCAATGAGCAGTTCTTC. Encoded protein: CASSPRRKTGINEQFF.

The chain is built from TRBV12-3 or TRBV12-4 and TRBJ2-5; 9 bases map to TRBD1. CDR3 size: 15 residues. Losses at the gene ends were 5 bases for V and 5 bases for J; bases not matched to a gene: 9. CDR3 sequence reads: CASSGNTGGRETQYF. The CDR3 nucleotides read TGTGCCAGCAGTGGAAACACAGGGGGCAGGGAGACCCAGTACTTC.

The rearrangement joins TRBV11-2 to TRBJ2-7; 9 nucleotides match TRBD2. Losses at the gene ends were 0 bases for V and 2 bases for J; bases not matched to a gene: 8. CDR1 and CDR2 (germline): SGHAT, FQNNGV. There are 17 residues in the CDR3. Here the CDR3 reads CASSLDLGLAAAYEQYF. The CDR3 bases are TGTGCCAGCAGCTTAGATTTGGGACTAGCTGCTGCCTACGAGCAGTACTTC.

This clonotype was seen ten or more times. The genes are TRBV11-2 and TRBJ2-5; D gene unclear. This CDR3 is built from 15 residues. From germline, CDR1 is SGHAT and CDR2 FQNNGV. Trimming left V 5 bases short and J 1 base short, with 14 bases between. CDR3 region: CASSPRGGRQETQYF. CDR3 bases: TGTGCCAGCAGCCCTCGAGGTGGGCGCCAAGAGACCCAGTACTTC.

The chain employs TRBV7-9 and TRBJ1-5, with D possibly matching TRBD1 (5 bases). Germline V gene data show CDR1 as SEHNR and CDR2 as FQNEAQ (reference sequence). With 5 bases removed from V and 4 bases from J, the gap between germline ends came to 15 bases. This CDR3 has 15 amino acids. The CDR3 coding sequence is TGTGCCAGCAGCCCCTGGGACGGGGGGAATCAGCCCCAGCATTTT. Protein: CASSPWDGGNQPQHF.

This clonotype was seen repeatedly, ten times or more. V usage is TRBV5-5 and J usage is TRBJ1-6, with TRBD1 matching over 9 bases. V lost 1 base and J lost 9; bases outside the gene matches: 8. Per the germline V gene, CDR1 is SGHKS and CDR2 is YYEKEE (reference sequence). CDR3 length equals 16 residues. In DNA form, the CDR3 reads TGTGCCAGCAGCTTGTCAACGGGACAGGGTTTTTCACCCCTCCACTTT. Translated: CASSLSTGQGFSPLHF.

The V and J genes are TRBV4-3 and TRBJ2-7; D may be TRBD2 (5 bases). Germline assignment: CDR1 LGHNA and CDR2 YSLEER. V gave up 1 base and J gave up 2 bases, with 9 bases separating them. The CDR3 length is 14 residues. This chain's CDR3 is CASSQVPGTYEQYF. In DNA form, the CDR3 reads TGCGCCAGCAGCCAAGTTCCGGGAACCTACGAGCAGTACTTC.

This clonotype was seen more than once but under ten times. V and J are TRBV5-4 and TRBJ2-3, with TRBD2 as a possible D gene (5 bases). The CDR3 has 15 amino acids. V was pared by 2 bases and J by 2 bases, with 12 bases between. Germline CDR1 reads SGHNT; CDR2 reads YYREEE (reference sequence). CDR3 nucleotides: TGTGCCAGCAGCTTTGGACTGACCGCCACAGATACGCAGTATTTT. The encoded protein is CASSFGLTATDTQYF. Using reference TRBV5-4 and TRBJ2-3 for the parts outside the CDR3, the full variable domain is ETGVTQSPTHLIKTRGQQVTLRCSSQSGHNTVSWYQQALGQGPQFIFQYYREEENGRGNFPPRFSGLQFPNYSSELNVNALELDDSALYLCASSFGLTATDTQYFGPGTRLTVL.

There are many counts of this clonotype. This sequence joins TRBV6-1 and TRBJ2-7; 7 bases map to TRBD2. Germline CDR1 MNHNS, CDR2 SASEGT. V trimming: 3 bases; J trimming: 3 bases; junction bases outside the gene matches: 8. The CDR3 contains 15 residues. CDR3 coding DNA: TGTGCCAGCAGTGAGGGTCCAGCGGGGCTCTACGAGCAGTACTTC. Translation: CASSEGPAGLYEQYF.

The sample holds a few counts of this clonotype. CDR3 loop: CASRGWDGSGCTF. CDR3 coding DNA: TGTGCCAGCAGGGGATGGGACGGCTCTGGTTGCACCTTC. The chain uses TRBV6-5 and TRBJ1-2; weak D call: TRBD1 (5 bases). The ends were cut back, 6 bases at V and 13 bases at J, with 21 bases in the middle. Germline CDR1 and CDR2: MNHEY and SVGAGI. The CDR3 runs to 13 residues.

This clonotype was seen many times. The chain is built from TRBV4-3 and TRBJ2-2; 8 bases align to TRBD2. V trimming: 4 bases; J trimming: 1 base; junction bases outside the gene matches: 5. The germline gives CDR1 LGHNA, CDR2 YSLEER. The CDR3 runs 16 residues. The CDR3 DNA reads TGCGCCAGCAGCCCCTGGGCGGGAGGGAACACCGGGGAGCTGTTTTTT. Amino acid sequence: CASSPWAGGNTGELFF.

V usage is TRBV7-2 and J usage is TRBJ1-3; no clear D. The germline V gene has CDR1 SGHTA and CDR2 FQGNSA. The CDR3 has 15 residues. Trimming stripped 0 bases from V and 2 bases from J, with 8 bases between. CDR3: CASSLATGTGNTIYF. In DNA form, the CDR3 reads TGTGCCAGCAGCTTAGCTACGGGTACTGGAAACACCATATATTTT. Based on the CDR3 plus reference TRBV7-2 and TRBJ1-3, the full variable domain is GAGVSQSPSNKVTEKGKDVELRCDPISGHTALYWYRQSLGQGLEFLIYFQGNSAPDKSGLPSDRFSAERTGGSVSTLTIQRTQQEDSAVYLCASSLATGTGNTIYFGEGSWLTVV.

This clonotype was counted a few times. The gene calls are TRBV7-6 and TRBJ2-7, with 8 bases lining up with TRBD2. Trimming removed 5 bases from V and 0 bases from J; junction bases left unmatched: 6. CDR3 length equals 15 residues. The germline CDR1 and CDR2 sequences are SGHVS and FNYEAQ. This CDR3 is CASSVSGSVSYEQYF. The CDR3 nucleotides read TGTGCCAGCAGCGTCAGCGGGAGTGTCTCCTACGAGCAGTACTTC.

This clonotype was recorded many times. The V call is TRBV6-1, the J call TRBJ2-3; D ambiguous. The CDR3 spans 14 residues. Germline CDR1 and CDR2: MNHNS and SASEGT. The V and J ends lost 4 bases and 0 bases respectively, with 8 bases between them. The CDR3 region has the DNA TGTGCCAGCAGTGTCCAAACTAGCACAGATACGCAGTATTTT. It codes for CASSVQTSTDTQYF.

This clonotype has only a few counts. This rearrangement joins TRBV6-2 or TRBV6-3 to TRBJ2-3; 8 nucleotides line up with TRBD2. Germline assignment: CDR1 MNHEY and CDR2 SVGEGT. The length of the CDR3 is 17 residues. V dropped 6 bases and J dropped 0; count of bases not matched to a gene: 11. DNA of the CDR3: TGTGCCAGCAGCTTATCAGCGGGAGCCACTAGCACAGATACGCAGTATTTT. Protein: CASSLSAGATSTDTQYF.

This clonotype was detected many times. CDR3 nucleotide sequence: TGTGCCATCAGTGGAGGGACCGAGCAAGAGACCCAGTACTTC. The encoded protein is CAISGGTEQETQYF. The chain employs TRBV10-3 and TRBJ2-5, with D perhaps TRBD1 or TRBD2 (5 bases each). The CDR3 consists of 14 residues. Trimming shortened V by 4 bases and J by 2 bases, and 11 bases separated the two germline ends. Germline CDR1 ENHRY, CDR2 SYGVKD.

This clonotype was counted only a few times. The rearrangement links TRBV5-4 to TRBJ2-7; D is unresolved. In germline, CDR1 is SGHNT, CDR2 YYREEE (reference sequence). This CDR3 spans 13 amino acids. V was shortened by 0 bases and J by 7 bases, with 11 bases between the two germline ends. In DNA, the CDR3 is TGTGCCAGCAGCTTGGGCAGGTCGGATGAGCAGTACTTC. Its translation: CASSLGRSDEQYF. Looking up the rest from reference TRBV5-4 and TRBJ2-7 gives the full variable domain: ETGVTQSPTHLIKTRGQQVTLRCSSQSGHNTVSWYQQALGQGPQFIFQYYREEENGRGNFPPRFSGLQFPNYSSELNVNALELDDSALYLCASSLGRSDEQYFGPGTRLTVT.

This clonotype was found many times. The chain uses TRBV20-1 and TRBJ2-5, with 9 bases that match TRBD1. The CDR3 is made up of 16 amino acids. The V segment lost 0 bases and the J segment 4 bases; nucleotides outside the gene matches: 9. The germline CDR1 and CDR2 sequences are DFQATT and SNEGSKA (reference sequence). CDR3 nucleotides: TGCAGTGCTAGAGATCAAACACAGGGGGCCGGAGAGACCCAGTACTTC. Translating it yields CSARDQTQGAGETQYF.

The gene calls are TRBV11-2 and TRBJ2-3, with 9 bases matching TRBD2. Germline lookup yields CDR1 SGHAT and CDR2 FQNNGV. CDR3 length: 19 residues. With 0 bases clipped from V and 0 bases from J, the junction kept 10 bases outside the gene matches. Written as DNA, the CDR3 is TGTGCCAGCAGCTTAGATAATAAGGGTCTAGCGGGGAGCACAGATACGCAGTATTTT. Its protein product is CASSLDNKGLAGSTDTQYF. The complete variable domain, with remaining parts taken from reference TRBV11-2 and TRBJ2-3, reads EAGVAQSPRYKIIEKRQSVAFWCNPISGHATLYWYQQILGQGPKLLIQFQNNGVVDDSQLPKDRFSAERLKGVDSTLKIQPAKLEDSAVYLCASSLDNKGLAGSTDTQYFGPGTRLTVL.

This clonotype has only a few counts. This chain links TRBV4-3 with TRBJ2-7; tentatively, D is TRBD2 (7 bases). The V end was cut by 3 bases, the J end by 5 bases, with 17 bases between. The CDR3 is made up of 15 amino acids. Germline values: CDR1 LGHNA, CDR2 YSLEER. The CDR3 DNA is TGCGCCAGCAGCCACCAGATAGGGGGGGCAAACGAGCAGTACTTC. It is translated as CASSHQIGGANEQYF.

This clonotype has at least ten counts. The V gene is TRBV11-2, the J gene TRBJ2-3; no clear D. The V gene lost 2 bases and the J gene lost 0 bases, with 9 bases spanning the gap. The germline CDR1 and CDR2 sequences are SGHAT and FQNNGV. The CDR3 is 15 amino acids. CDR3 nucleotides: TGTGCCAGCAGCTTAAAGCCATCTAGCACAGATACGCAGTATTTT. Amino acids: CASSLKPSSTDTQYF.

The CDR3 sequence is CASSPGTGHMNTEAFF. CDR3 sequence (DNA): TGTGCCAGCTCACCTGGGACAGGGCACATGAACACTGAAGCTTTCTTT. This chain connects TRBV18 to TRBJ1-1; the match to TRBD1 covers 9 bases. Germline CDR1 reads KGHSH; CDR2 reads LQKENI. The CDR3 sequence is 16 residues long. The junction had 5 bases not matched to a gene; V was cut back by 3 bases and J by 0 bases.

In this sample, this clonotype turned up a few times. The chain joins TRBV12-3 or TRBV12-4 to TRBJ2-7; 10 bases match TRBD2. Losses at the gene ends were 3 bases for V and 6 bases for J; bases not matched to a gene: 5. This CDR3 region has 14 residues. The CDR3 sequence: CASSFSGRPSEQYF. The CDR3 DNA is TGTGCCAGCAGTTTTAGCGGGAGGCCCTCCGAGCAGTACTTC.